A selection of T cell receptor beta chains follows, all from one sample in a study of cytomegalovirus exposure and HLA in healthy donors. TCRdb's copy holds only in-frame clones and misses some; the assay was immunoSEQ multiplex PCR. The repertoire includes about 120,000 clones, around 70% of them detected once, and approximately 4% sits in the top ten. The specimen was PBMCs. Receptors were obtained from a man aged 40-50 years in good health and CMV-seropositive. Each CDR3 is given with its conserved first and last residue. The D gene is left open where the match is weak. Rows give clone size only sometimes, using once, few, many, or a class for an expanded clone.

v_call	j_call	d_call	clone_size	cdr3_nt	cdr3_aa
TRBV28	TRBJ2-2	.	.	TGTGCCAGCAGTTTATCGGTGGTTGGCACCGGGGAGCTGTTTTTT	CASSLSVVGTGELFF
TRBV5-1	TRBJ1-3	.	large	TGCGCCAGCAGTTTCGACAGACGAAACACCATATATTTT	CASSFDRRNTIYF
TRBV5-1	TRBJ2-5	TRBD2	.	TGCGCCAGCAGCTTGCTAGCGGGAACTAAAGAGACCCAGTACTTC	CASSLLAGTKETQYF
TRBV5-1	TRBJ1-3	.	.	TGCGCCAGCAGCATGGCCCGGGGGGCCTCTGGAAACACCATATATTTT	CASSMARGASGNTIYF
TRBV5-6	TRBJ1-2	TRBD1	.	TGTGCCAGCAGCTTGGCCGAGGGCAGGGGGGTCTATGGCTACACCTTC	CASSLAEGRGVYGYTF
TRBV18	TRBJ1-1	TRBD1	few	TGTGCCAGCTCACCCACTGGCGCAGGGGGTGACACTGAAGCTTTCTTT	CASSPTGAGGDTEAFF
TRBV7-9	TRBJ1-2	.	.	TGTGCCAGCAGCTTATCAACAGGGCCTCTTGGCTACACCTTC	CASSLSTGPLGYTF
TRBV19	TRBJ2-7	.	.	TGTGCCAGTAGACAGACAGGAAGCTCCTACGAGCAGTACTTC	CASRQTGSSYEQYF
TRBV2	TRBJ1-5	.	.	TGTGCCAGCAGTGAAAGGGGGTTTGTAAATCCCCAGCATTTT	CASSERGFVNPQHF
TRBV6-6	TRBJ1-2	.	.	TGTGCCAGCACTAGAAACGTCGATGGCTACACCTTC	CASTRNVDGYTF
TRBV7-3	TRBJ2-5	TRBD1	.	TGTGCCAGCAGCTTATACGTGGGACAGGGGCAAGAGACCCAGTACTTC	CASSLYVGQGQETQYF
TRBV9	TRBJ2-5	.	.	TGTGCCAGCAGCGTAGCTCTAGGATTCGGGGAGACCCAGTACTTC	CASSVALGFGETQYF
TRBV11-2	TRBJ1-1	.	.	TGTGCCAGCAGCGTCCCGGGGGGCGTTACTGAAGCTTTCTTT	CASSVPGGVTEAFF
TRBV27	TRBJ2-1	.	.	TGTGCCAGTATACTCGGGGATGAGCAGTTCTTC	CASILGDEQFF
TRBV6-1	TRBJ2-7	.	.	TGTGCCATCAGTTTACCCGGGGGCTACGAGCAGTACTTC	CAISLPGGYEQYF
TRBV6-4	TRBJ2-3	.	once	TGTGCCAGCAGTCCGACCCGAGGAACAGATACGCAGTATTTT	CASSPTRGTDTQYF
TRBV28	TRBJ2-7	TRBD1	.	TGTGCCAGCAGTCCCCCGACAGGGAGCTACGAGCAGTACTTC	CASSPPTGSYEQYF
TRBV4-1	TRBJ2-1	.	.	TGCGCCAGCAGCCAACCCAACGGGCGAGGGCGCCCAATAGCTAGGAATGAGCAGTTCTTC	CASSQPNGRGRPIARNEQFF
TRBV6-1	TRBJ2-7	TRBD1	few	TGTGCCAGCAGTGCTACCGGGACAGGGATCTACGAGCAGTACTTC	CASSATGTGIYEQYF
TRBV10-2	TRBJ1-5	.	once	TGCGCCAGCAGTGAGTCTAGTATCAATCAGCCCCAGCATTTT	CASSESSINQPQHF
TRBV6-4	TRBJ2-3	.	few	TGTGCCAGCAGCGGGACTTTCGCTAGCACAGATACGCAGTATTTT	CASSGTFASTDTQYF
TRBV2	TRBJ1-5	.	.	TGTGCCAGCAGTGAAGCGAGGGTAGCCAACAATCAGCCCCAGCATTTT	CASSEARVANNQPQHF
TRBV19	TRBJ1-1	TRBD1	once	TGTGCCAGTAGTACGTCGGACAGGTTTTACACTGAAGCTTTCTTT	CASSTSDRFYTEAFF
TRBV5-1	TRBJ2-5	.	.	TGCGCCAGCAGCTTGACGAGGGGACGGGAGCAGTACTTC	CASSLTRGREQYF
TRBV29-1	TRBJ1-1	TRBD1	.	TGCAGCGTTGAGCCAGGGGGCGGGACTGAAGCTTTCTTT	CSVEPGGGTEAFF
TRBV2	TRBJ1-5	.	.	TGTGCCAGCAGTCCCAGGATTAGCAATCAGCCCCAGCATTTT	CASSPRISNQPQHF
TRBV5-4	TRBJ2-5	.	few	TGTGCCAGCAGCCCACAGGGTTACGGAGAGACCCAGTACTTC	CASSPQGYGETQYF
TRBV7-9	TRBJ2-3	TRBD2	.	TGTGCCAGCAGCCCCGGGACTAGCCGAGACACAGATACGCAGTATTTT	CASSPGTSRDTDTQYF
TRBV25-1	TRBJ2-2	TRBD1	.	TGTGCCAGCGCCGAAACAAAGGGGGCGCGGGCCGGGGAGCTGTTTTTT	CASAETKGARAGELFF
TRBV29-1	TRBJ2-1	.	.	TGCAGCGTCGCCGGGAGCGATGAGCAGTTCTTC	CSVAGSDEQFF
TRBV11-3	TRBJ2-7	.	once	TGTGCCAGCAGCTTTTCTAGAAATAACGAGCAGTACTTC	CASSFSRNNEQYF
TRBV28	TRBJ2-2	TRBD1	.	TGTGCCAGCAGTCGCCCCCGCCAGGGGGCAACCGGGGAGCTGTTTTTT	CASSRPRQGATGELFF
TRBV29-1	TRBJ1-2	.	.	TGCAGCGTTGAGGTACAGGGTCGTGGCTACACCTTC	CSVEVQGRGYTF
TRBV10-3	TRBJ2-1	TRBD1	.	TGTGCCATCAGCAAACAGGGGGTAGGCAATGAGCAGTTCTTC	CAISKQGVGNEQFF
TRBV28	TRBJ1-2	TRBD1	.	TGTGCCAGCAGTTTAGGACAGGGGGCGAACTATGGCTACACCTTC	CASSLGQGANYGYTF
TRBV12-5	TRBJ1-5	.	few	TGTGCTAGTGGTTCCAGCGGACTGGGAGGCAATCAGCCCCAGCATTTT	CASGSSGLGGNQPQHF
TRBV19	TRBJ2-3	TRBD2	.	TGTGCCAGTAGTGGGAGGGTTCCGGGGGAAACAGATACGCAGTATTTT	CASSGRVPGETDTQYF
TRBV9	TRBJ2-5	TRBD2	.	TGTGCCAGCAGCCCCTACCAGCGGGGGAAAGAGACCCAGTACTTC	CASSPYQRGKETQYF
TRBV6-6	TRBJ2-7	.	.	TGTGCCAGCAGCCCGGACTACTACGAGCAGTACTTC	CASSPDYYEQYF
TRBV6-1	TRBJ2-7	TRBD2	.	TGTGCCAGCAGTGAAGGGTCTTGGGGCATAGCGGGGGTTAGGAACGAGCAGTACTTC	CASSEGSWGIAGVRNEQYF
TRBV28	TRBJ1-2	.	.	TGTGCCAGCAGCTGGGGGGAGGCGAACTATGGCTACACCTTC	CASSWGEANYGYTF
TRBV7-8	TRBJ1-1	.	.	TGTGCCAGCAGCCCAGGGGAGATTGAAGCTTTCTTT	CASSPGEIEAFF
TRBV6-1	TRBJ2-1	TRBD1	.	TGTGCCAGCAGTGAAGCAAAGGGGGCGGTCGATGAGCAGTTCTTC	CASSEAKGAVDEQFF
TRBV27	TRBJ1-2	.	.	TGTGCCAGCACCCTTAAGGGGGGGGCACAATTTAACTATGGCTACACCTTC	CASTLKGGAQFNYGYTF
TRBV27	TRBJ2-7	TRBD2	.	TGTGCCAGCAGTTTATCTCCGGGAGGCATAACCTACGAGCAGTACTTC	CASSLSPGGITYEQYF